The present entry profiles one T cell receptor beta chain with its context. This clone was counted a single time. The antigen this receptor binds is unknown. No clone much larger than this one lies a single base away; base qualities are absent. Participants in the prospective study were enrolled through a virtual design, were aged roughly 18 to 100 years, and lived in fewer than 30 United States geographic areas. In the prospective study, cohorts were assigned on the basis of participant-reported clinical history obtained from a screening survey and a study questionnaire. In the prospective study, whole blood, serum and a nasopharyngeal or oropharyngeal swab were collected from each participant by mobile phlebotomists. Participants in the prospective study had the option to provide additional blood draws and questionnaires over a 2-month period. Blood samples from the prospective study were shipped frozen or at room temperature prior to DNA extraction.

The data were taken from a study of blood T cell repertoires in COVID-19 (dated by TCRdb to 2020 to 2022). Describing the broader study: The collaborator samples originated in the United States, Italy and Spain and spanned the acute and convalescent phases of COVID-19. Nearly every sample came with metadata listing a de-identified subject ID, COVID-19 status, age in years and sex. The material from the prospective study consisted of cDNA or gDNA derived from T cells, B-cell-depleted T cells, or PBMCs. Deeply sampled blood TCRbeta repertoires from subjects exposed to, actively infected with, or recovered from COVID-19 were included in the dataset. The repertoires were released in a freely available public database meant as a resource for research on the immune response to SARS-CoV-2. Where HLA class I and class II types were available, the types were taken from metadata supplied by the sample provider, not from assay-based typing. Samples were obtained from the ongoing ImmuneRACE study (first 160 participants) and from about 1,300 subjects provided by 6 global collaborators.

Reading from cysteine to phenylalanine, the CDR3 counts 16 amino acids. Of the read, only the CDR3 DNA is kept; its 48 bases are in frame from base 1. V drops 1 base and J drops 5 bases, leaving 16 bases in between. Based on the germline V gene, the CDR1 and CDR2 sequences are SGHAT and FQNNGV. The immunoSEQ Assay, a bias-controlled multiplex PCR, was used to amplify TCRbeta CDR3 regions from genomic DNA. In the authors' own workflow: The number of nucleated cells in each sample was estimated from the amplification of reference gene primers within the assay. Sequence reads were collapsed and filtered to measure the absolute abundance of every unique TCRbeta CDR3 rearrangement. Productive Simpson clonality was computed per sample as the square root of Simpson's diversity index over productive rearrangements. Here the immuneACCESS table is served through TCRdb, limited to in-frame sequences with V and J called. Missing clones are a known gap in these copies; in checked studies unresolved V genes cover under half, and the rest lacks a known reason. The D gene and trimming were derived from the DNA, and the V and J assignments and clone size from that table. The sample includes under 250,000 clones, with 85% observed a single time. Approximately 9.6% of the sample goes to the ten largest clones.

Overall results and qualifications from the work: The amount of clinical and demographic metadata varied by source and participant and was provided uncurated.

Sequenced sample: PBMCs or T cells enriched from blood (not recorded which). The rearranged chain carries TRBV11-2 and TRBJ2-3, with TRBD2 as a weak D call on 6 bases. The receptor was isolated from a woman aged 45 to 65 with acute COVID-19. CDR3 region: CASSLGGVGFGDTQYF. The DNA is TGTGCCAGCAGCTTAGGGGGGGTAGGGTTCGGAGATACGCAGTATTTT.